Below are 17 T cell receptor beta chains sequenced from a single sample in a study of blood T cell repertoires in COVID-19. Sequencing used immunoSEQ multiplex PCR; TCRdb keeps in-frame clones, though not all of them. The data hold about 250,000 clones, with about nine tenths observed a single time. The sample taken for sequencing was peripheral blood. These TCRs come from a woman in her 30s with active or convalescent COVID-19.

The rearrangement uses TRBV3-1 (or the pseudogene TRBV3-2) and TRBJ1-6; D gene uncertain. The CDR3 is 12 residues long. The germline gives CDR1 LGHDT, CDR2 YNNKEL (reference sequence). Trimming left V 2 bases short and J 8 bases short, with 4 bases between. CDR3 nucleotide sequence: TGTGCCAGCAGCCAACAGGATTCACCCCTCCACTTT. Translating gives CASSQQDSPLHF.

The chain couples TRBV11-3 to TRBJ2-2; tentative D call: TRBD2 (5 bases). Between the trimmed V and J ends, which lost 4 bases and 7 bases, there was a span of 22 bases. The V gene's germline CDR1 is SGHNT and CDR2 YENEEA. The CDR3 has 17 residues. This CDR3 reads CASSSSRDLKVDGELFF. Written as DNA, the CDR3 is TGTGCCAGCAGCTCATCCCGGGATCTTAAGGTTGACGGGGAGCTGTTTTTT.

The chain uses TRBV4-1 and TRBJ1-2; TRBD1 agrees at 11 bases. The CDR3 runs 16 residues. J gave up 5 bases and V 2 bases, and 7 bases lay outside the gene matches. Looked up from germline, CDR1 is MGHRA and CDR2 is YSYEKL. Here the CDR3 reads CASSQPRTGGAYGYTF. For the CDR3, the DNA is TGCGCCAGCAGCCAACCTAGGACAGGGGGCGCATATGGCTACACCTTC.

The rearrangement links TRBV6-2 or TRBV6-3 to TRBJ1-2; 9 bases agree with TRBD1. Germline V lookup: CDR1 MNHEY, CDR2 SVGEGT. The CDR3 has 13 amino acids. Trimming cost V 6 bases and J 3 bases; bases outside gene matches: 2. The CDR3 bases are TGTGCCAGCAGCTGGGACAGGGACTATGGCTACACCTTC. Amino acids: CASSWDRDYGYTF.

V usage is TRBV6-5 and J usage is TRBJ1-6; unclear D gene. Trimming pared 2 bases from V and 0 bases from J, leaving 5 bases between. CDR3 size: 15 residues. The germline CDR1 and CDR2 sequences are MNHEY and SVGAGI. The CDR3 DNA reads TGTGCCAGCAGTTACATTAGCTCCTATAATTCACCCCTCCACTTT. It specifies CASSYISSYNSPLHF.

J is TRBJ1-2 and V is TRBV30; TRBD1 matches 7 bases. This CDR3 region has 14 residues. Trimming cost V 2 bases and J 6 bases; bases outside gene matches: 9. The germline V gene encodes CDR1 GTSNPN and CDR2 SVGIG (reference sequence). The chain's CDR3 is CAWSPLGRGDGYTF. The CDR3 DNA reads TGTGCCTGGAGTCCCCTAGGCAGGGGGGATGGCTACACCTTC.

This clone was found a few times. The rearrangement joins TRBV19 to TRBJ1-5; TRBD1 might be the D (5 bases). CDR1 is LNHDA and CDR2 is SQIVND in the germline V gene (reference sequence). The CDR3 has 15 residues. The V end was cut by 6 bases, the J end by 0 bases, with 12 bases between. CDR3 sequence: CASRSGLNSNQPQHF. As DNA, the CDR3 is TGTGCCAGTAGATCGGGACTAAATAGCAATCAGCCCCAGCATTTT.

CDR3 DNA sequence: TGTGCCAGCAGTTTTGGACAAAATCAGCCCCAGCATTTT. It encodes CASSFGQNQPQHF. The chain links TRBV6-2 or TRBV6-3 to TRBJ1-5, with D possibly TRBD1 on 5 matching bases. Trimming removed 4 bases at V and 4 bases at J, with 8 bases between. This CDR3 region has 13 residues. The V gene's germline CDR1 is MNHEY and CDR2 SVGEGT.

The chain recombines TRBV20-1 with TRBJ1-2; possibly TRBD1 for D (5 bases). CDR3 size: 11 residues. Looked up from germline, CDR1 is DFQATT and CDR2 is SNEGSKA (reference sequence). With 3 bases removed from V and 7 bases from J, the gap between germline ends came to 9 bases. CDR3 amino acids: CSARPGLGYTF. CDR3 DNA sequence: TGCAGTGCTAGGCCAGGGCTTGGCTACACCTTC.

This rearrangement joins TRBV5-6 to TRBJ2-7; a weak D match, TRBD2 (5 bases). CDR3 length: 16 residues. V dropped 2 bases and J dropped 4 bases, with 19 bases sitting between them. Germline V lookup: CDR1 SGHDT, CDR2 YYEEEE. CDR3 amino acids: CASSFFSRRGEYEQYF. The CDR3 bases are TGTGCCAGCAGCTTCTTTTCGCGACGGGGAGAATACGAGCAGTACTTC. Complete variable domain (other parts from reference TRBV5-6 and TRBJ2-7): DAGVTQSPTHLIKTRGQQVTLRCSPKSGHDTVSWYQQALGQGPQFIFQYYEEEERQRGNFPDRFSGHQFPNYSSELNVNALLLGDSALYLCASSFFSRRGEYEQYFGPGTRLTVT.

The genes are TRBV7-2 and TRBJ2-3; TRBD1 aligns across 7 bases. Germline trimming cut 5 bases from V and 4 bases from J; bases unmatched to any gene: 6. CDR3 size: 14 residues. Germline CDR1 is SGHTA and CDR2 is FQGNSA. The CDR3 loop is CASSPWTGADTQYF. As DNA, the CDR3 is TGTGCCAGCAGCCCATGGACAGGAGCAGATACGCAGTATTTT.

This clone appeared once. The chain uses TRBV28 and TRBJ1-1; TRBD1 is a possible D gene (5 bases). This CDR3 has 14 amino acids. Germline values: CDR1 MDHEN, CDR2 SYDVKM. V lost 5 bases and J lost 0, with 10 bases in between. The CDR3 loop reads CASSPPTVNTEAFF. CDR3 bases: TGTGCCAGCAGTCCACCGACAGTGAACACTGAAGCTTTCTTT.

Concerning this clone itself: Other DNA variants within this sample encode the same CDR3. The rearrangement uses TRBV7-8 and TRBJ2-3; 12 nucleotides match TRBD2. In germline, CDR1 is SGHVS, CDR2 FQNEAQ. This CDR3 contains 17 residues. Germline trimming cut 1 base from V and 4 bases from J; bases unmatched to any gene: 6. The DNA of the CDR3 is TGTGCCAGCAGCTTAGGGCTAGCGGGGGGGCCGGCAGATACGCAGTATTTT. Protein: CASSLGLAGGPADTQYF.

The rearrangement joins TRBV6-4 to TRBJ1-1; D perhaps matches TRBD1 (5 bases). The V gene's germline CDR1 is MRHNA and CDR2 SNTAGT. Trimming pared 8 bases from V and 0 bases from J, leaving 19 bases between. The length of the CDR3 is 16 residues. The CDR3 is CASHITSTEMNTEAFF. CDR3 nucleotides: TGTGCCAGCCACATCACCTCGACAGAAATGAACACTGAAGCTTTCTTT.

Here the CDR3 DNA reads TGTGCCAGCAGCGTAGGGCATTCGACTGAAGCTTTCTTT. It translates to CASSVGHSTEAFF. J is TRBJ1-1 and V is TRBV9; D is ambiguous. The CDR3 is 13 amino acids. V was cut by 0 bases and J by 5 bases, with 8 bases left in between. Per germline, CDR1 SGDLS and CDR2 YYNGEE. Full variable domain (missing parts from reference TRBV9 and TRBJ1-1): DSGVTQTPKHLITATGQRVTLRCSPRSGDLSVYWYQQSLDQGLQFLIQYYNGEERAKGNILERFSAQQFPDLHSELNLSSLELGDSALYFCASSVGHSTEAFFGQGTRLTVV.

This chain connects TRBV10-3 to TRBJ2-3; D is ambiguous. V dropped 0 bases and J dropped 2 bases, with 6 bases sitting between them. Germline CDR1 reads ENHRY; CDR2 reads SYGVKD. The CDR3 has 14 residues. The CDR3 DNA is TGTGCCATCAGTGAGTCCTCCTACACAGATACGCAGTATTTT. Its translation: CAISESSYTDTQYF.

Of note for this clone: Other DNA variants within this sample encode the same CDR3. This chain connects TRBV12-3 or TRBV12-4 to TRBJ1-2, with a weak D call TRBD1 (5 bases). Deletions cut 3 bases from V and 3 bases from J, with 8 bases between. The CDR3 is made up of 13 amino acids. The DNA of the CDR3 is TGTGCCAGCAGTTTGCAGGGCTACTATGGCTACACCTTC. As protein: CASSLQGYYGYTF.